The 21 T cell receptor beta chains reported below all come from one sample, sequenced in a study of human T cells and chemical hapten exposure. Via MiXCR, TCRdb re-called the RACE reads, giving one row per CDR3 protein. This table has 330,000 or so distinct CDR3 sequences, roughly 6% appearing once. Time point defined: patch test 2, 6 weeks after DPC sensitization. The sample's treatment: therapeutic diphenylcyclopropenone sensitization with weekly scalp DPC. The sample was whole blood, taken in connection with sensitization to the hapten diphenylcyclopropenone (DPC). The receptors were sampled from a woman aged 18-29 years with alopecia areata. Some clones in this sample may be carry-over from other donors' samples.

V usage is TRBV6-5 and J usage is TRBJ2-3; 9 bases match TRBD2. This CDR3 has 18 residues. CDR1 MNHEY and CDR2 SVGAGI come from the germline V gene. With 4 bases clipped from V and 0 bases from J, the junction kept 11 bases outside the gene matches. The CDR3 nucleotides are TGTGCCAGCAGTTCCGCCTCCGGGACTAGCTTTAGCACAGATACGCAGTATTTT. It codes for CASSSASGTSFSTDTQYF.

The table lists this clonotype with many counts. V gene TRBV18 combines with J gene TRBJ1-1; 7 bases match TRBD1. CDR1 KGHSH and CDR2 LQKENI come from the germline V gene. J gave up 0 bases and V 2 bases, and 9 bases lay outside the gene matches. The CDR3 has 17 amino acids. The CDR3 region is CASSPSQGDFMNTEAFF. DNA for the CDR3: TGTGCCAGCTCACCATCTCAGGGGGACTTCATGAACACTGAAGCTTTCTTT.

This clonotype has just a few counts. The rearrangement links TRBV6-2 or TRBV6-3 to TRBJ2-1, with D perhaps matching TRBD1 (6 bases). The CDR3 is 15 amino acids. V dropped 0 bases and J dropped 3 bases, with 9 bases sitting between them. Germline values: CDR1 MNHEY, CDR2 SVGEGT. The CDR3 loop reads CASSYSGTNYNEQFF. CDR3 DNA: TGTGCCAGCAGTTACTCGGGGACAAACTACAATGAGCAGTTCTTC.

This clonotype was seen many times. The gene calls are TRBV2 and TRBJ1-5; no reliable D call. Germline CDR1 and CDR2: SNHLY and FYNNEI. V was cut by 0 bases and J by 15 bases, with 12 bases left in between. This CDR3 spans 12 amino acids. In nucleotides, the CDR3 is TGTGCCAGCAGTGAAGCTGGAAAACCGGCGCATTTT. Residues: CASSEAGKPAHF.

The table lists this clonotype with a few counts. V and J are TRBV7-9 and TRBJ1-6; the match to TRBD1 covers 7 bases. This CDR3 is built from 15 residues. Germline loops: CDR1 SEHNR, CDR2 FQNEAQ (reference sequence). With 5 bases clipped from V and 6 bases from J, the junction kept 7 bases outside the gene matches. CDR3 DNA: TGTGCCAGCAGCCGACAGGGCGAACCTAATTCACCCCTCCACTTT. It codes for CASSRQGEPNSPLHF.

The V call is TRBV6-2 or TRBV6-3, the J call TRBJ1-5; the match to TRBD1 covers 7 bases. Per the germline V gene, CDR1 is MNHEY and CDR2 is SVGEGT. This CDR3 spans 16 amino acids. Unmatched junction bases numbered 12, after V lost 6 bases and J lost 4 bases. The CDR3 nucleotides read TGTGCCAGCAGCACTTACAGGGGTCCATCAAATCAGCCCCAGCATTTT. Its translation is CASSTYRGPSNQPQHF.

This clonotype was counted a few times. This chain joins TRBV20-1 and TRBJ2-1, with D tentatively TRBD2 (6 bases). The germline V and J ends were trimmed by 1 base and 4 bases, with 17 bases remaining between them. Germline V CDR1 and CDR2: DFQATT, SNEGSKA (reference sequence). The CDR3 extends over 16 amino acids. Written as DNA, the CDR3 is TGCAGTGCTAGAGCGCTAGTGCGTGGGGGGTACAATGAGCAGTTCTTC. Its translation is CSARALVRGGYNEQFF.

This sequence joins TRBV20-1 and TRBJ2-3; tentative D call: TRBD1 (6 bases). The CDR3 runs to 15 residues. Trimming cost V 4 bases and J 11 bases, with 25 bases left between them. Germline V gives CDR1 DFQATT, CDR2 SNEGSKA (reference sequence). CDR3 sequence reads: CSATDRPTAPSRQYF. The CDR3 nucleotides are TGCAGTGCTACTGACAGGCCCACGGCCCCTTCGAGGCAGTATTTT.

This clonotype has at least ten counts. CDR3 region: CASSLSADQPQHF. The CDR3 nucleotides read TGTGCCAGCAGTTTATCGGCTGATCAGCCCCAGCATTTT. This sequence joins TRBV12-3 or TRBV12-4 and TRBJ1-5; no clear D gene. The CDR3 is made up of 13 amino acids. Trimming left V 2 bases short and J 5 bases short, with 7 bases between.

The CDR3 coding sequence is TGTGCCAGCAGAAGGACTAGAATCAAAAGTACGCAGTATTTT. Translated, it gives CASRRTRIKSTQYF. The V gene is TRBV12-3 or TRBV12-4, the J gene TRBJ2-3; 7 bases fit TRBD2. J lost 8 bases, V lost 6 bases, and 11 bases had no gene match. CDR3 size: 14 residues.

The V and J genes are TRBV7-9 and TRBJ2-5, with D hard to call. Looked up from germline, CDR1 is SEHNR and CDR2 is FQNEAQ (reference sequence). Between the trimmed V and J ends, which lost 1 base and 5 bases, there was a span of 8 bases. The CDR3 has 13 amino acids. The CDR3 DNA reads TGTGCCAGCAGCTTAGGCCTCGACGAGACCCAGTACTTC. It yields the protein CASSLGLDETQYF.

V and J are TRBV9 and TRBJ1-2; D gene unclear. Germline V CDR1 and CDR2: SGDLS, YYNGEE. V lost 3 bases and J 6 bases, leaving 24 bases between the germline ends. CDR3 length: 17 amino acids. The CDR3 loop reads CASSAPTTRALTDGYTF. The CDR3 DNA reads TGTGCCAGCAGCGCTCCTACTACGCGGGCGCTAACCGATGGCTACACCTTC.

As concerns this clonotype: A junction end diverges from the germline sequence, so it may reflect a read error. For the CDR3, the DNA is TGTGCCAGCAGTTCACAGGCAAGGGGGAGGTACGAGCAGCACTTC. It codes for CASSSQARGRYEQHF. The chain joins TRBV27 to TRBJ2-7; D is possibly TRBD1 or TRBD2 (6 bases each). CDR1 is MNHEY and CDR2 is SMNVEV in the germline V gene (reference sequence). The CDR3 length is 15 residues.

This clonotype was picked up many times. The chain carries TRBV15 and TRBJ2-3; 7 positions match TRBD1. V shed 1 base and J 1 base; nucleotides not matched to a gene: 2. The length of the CDR3 is 15 residues. Germline loops: CDR1 LNHNV, CDR2 YYDKDF (reference sequence). The CDR3 region is CATSRGQGRTDTQYF. CDR3 in DNA: TGTGCCACCAGCAGAGGACAGGGACGCACAGATACGCAGTATTTT.

In this sample, this clonotype turned up a few times. The chain joins TRBV7-9 to TRBJ1-5, with a tentative D call TRBD1 (6 bases). Trimming stripped 7 bases from V and 7 bases from J, with 20 bases between. CDR1 is SEHNR, CDR2 FQNEAQ, per germline (reference sequence). CDR3 size: 15 residues. The CDR3 DNA sequence: TGTGCCAGCACCACCGGGGGGGCGCGCAGACAGCCCCAGCATTTT. Protein: CASTTGGARRQPQHF.

The chain has TRBV11-2 and TRBJ2-4; possible D gene TRBD2, 6 bases. The V and J ends lost 1 base and 0 bases respectively, with 16 bases between them. CDR3 length: 18 amino acids. The germline gives CDR1 SGHAT, CDR2 FQNNGV. The CDR3 DNA follows: TGTGCCAGCAGCTTAGGCCGTGGAGGGCCCCCAGCCAAAAACATTCAGTACTTC. It yields the protein CASSLGRGGPPAKNIQYF.

A few counts support this clonotype. The chain combines TRBV5-1 with TRBJ2-1; 11 nucleotides match TRBD2. The germline gives CDR1 SGHRS, CDR2 YFSETQ. This CDR3 has 18 residues. With V trimmed by 4 bases and J by 0 bases, 9 bases remained unmatched. The CDR3 reads CASSPTSGELRSYNEQFF. CDR3 coding DNA: TGCGCCAGCAGCCCGACTAGCGGGGAGCTACGCTCCTACAATGAGCAGTTCTTC.

This clonotype was observed a few times. The chain is built from TRBV12-3 or TRBV12-4 and TRBJ1-6; D gene ambiguous. CDR3 length: 14 amino acids. Trimming cost V 3 bases and J 7 bases, with 10 bases left between them. CDR3 in amino acids: CASSFSQANSPLHF. The CDR3 DNA reads as TGTGCCAGCAGTTTCAGCCAGGCAAATTCACCCCTCCACTTT.

This clonotype was detected a few times. As DNA, the CDR3 is TGTGCCATCAGTGATATGGACGGAGATTCACCCCTCCACTTT. Its translation is CAISDMDGDSPLHF. This chain links TRBV10-3 with TRBJ1-6, with unresolved D. Trimming pared 3 bases from V and 8 bases from J, leaving 11 bases between. The V gene's germline CDR1 is ENHRY and CDR2 SYGVKD. This CDR3 contains 14 residues.

This clonotype appeared many times. V gene TRBV5-1 combines with J gene TRBJ1-4; 7 bases are shared with TRBD1. The junction had 8 bases not matched to a gene; V was cut back by 2 bases and J by 4 bases. The germline V gene encodes CDR1 SGHRS and CDR2 YFSETQ. The CDR3 covers 16 residues. CDR3 nucleotide sequence: TGCGCCAGCAGCTTTTTGGGGGGACAGAGTAATGAAAAACTGTTTTTT. Amino acids: CASSFLGGQSNEKLFF.

In its sample, this clonotype was seen a few times. The gene calls are TRBV12-3 or TRBV12-4 and TRBJ2-1, with a possible D match to TRBD2 (5 bases). The CDR3 is 13 amino acids. V was pared by 7 bases and J by 7 bases, with 14 bases between. This chain's CDR3 is CASIRRRGNEQFF. The CDR3 DNA reads as TGTGCCAGCATTCGGAGGCGTGGTAATGAGCAGTTCTTC.